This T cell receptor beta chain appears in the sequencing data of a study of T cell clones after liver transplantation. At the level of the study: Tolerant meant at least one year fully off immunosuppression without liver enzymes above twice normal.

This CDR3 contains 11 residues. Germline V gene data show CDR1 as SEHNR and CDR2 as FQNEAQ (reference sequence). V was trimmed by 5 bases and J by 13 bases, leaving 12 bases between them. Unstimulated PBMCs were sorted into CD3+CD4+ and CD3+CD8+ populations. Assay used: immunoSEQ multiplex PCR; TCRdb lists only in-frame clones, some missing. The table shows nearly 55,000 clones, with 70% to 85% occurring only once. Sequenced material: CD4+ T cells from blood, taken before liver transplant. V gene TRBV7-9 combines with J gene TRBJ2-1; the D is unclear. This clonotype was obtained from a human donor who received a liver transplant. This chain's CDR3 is CASSPIPFQFF. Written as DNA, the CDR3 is TGTGCCAGCAGCCCCATACCGTTTCAGTTCTTC. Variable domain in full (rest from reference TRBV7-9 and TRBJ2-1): DTGVSQNPRHKITKRGQNVTFRCDPISEHNRLYWYRQTLGQGPEFLTYFQNEAQLEKSRLLSDRFSAERPKGSFSTLEIQRTEQGDSAMYLCASSPIPFQFFGPGTRLTVL.